This record looks at one T cell receptor beta chain sequence and its context. These data come from a study of OX40 agonist ivuxolimab in advanced cancers. The wider study: Dosing consisted of intravenous ivuxolimab at 0.01 to 10 mg/kg every 2 weeks.

The CDR3 consists of 14 residues. The germline V gene has CDR1 SGHTA and CDR2 FQGNSA. Only in-frame clones appear in the TCRdb table, and some are missing; sequencing was by immunoSEQ multiplex PCR. The sample comprises about 59,000 clones, around 84% of which are singletons, and about 4.2% rests with the top ten. Source: CD4+ or CD8+ T cells sorted from blood, taken in a trial of the OX40 agonist ivuxolimab. This rearrangement joins TRBV7-2 to TRBJ2-5; D uncertain. The DNA end lines up better with TRBJ2-7; the J call may be wrong. This receptor was taken from an adult with an advanced solid tumor such as melanoma, head and neck, liver or kidney cancer. DNA for the CDR3: TGTGCCAGCAGCTTAGTAGCTGGGTCCTACGAGCAGTACTTC. This translates into CASSLVAGSYEQYF.